This T cell receptor (beta chain) was documented in a study of T cell changes during pregnancy in multiple sclerosis. The protocol was immunoSEQ multiplex PCR, while the TCRdb copy is restricted to in-frame clones and leaves out a portion. The sample yields more than 25,000 clones, around 89% seen once. The CDR3 has 14 amino acids. In germline, CDR1 is LNHDA, CDR2 SQIVND (reference sequence). With 7 bases removed from V and 5 bases from J, the gap between germline ends came to 15 bases. Specimen: CD8+ T cells from peripheral blood mononuclear cells, collected in the third trimester of pregnancy. The TCR sequence derives from a female donor with multiple sclerosis, enrolled in a pregnancy study. This chain uses TRBV19 with TRBJ1-5, with TRBD1 as a possible D gene (6 bases). The CDR3, as DNA: TGTGCCAGTATGTTGACGGACAGAGATCAGCCCCAGCATTTT. Translation gives CASMLTDRDQPQHF.